This entry lists 27 T cell receptor beta chains sequenced from one sample in a study of T cell responses to AZD1222 COVID-19 vaccine. The table came from immunoSEQ multiplex PCR; TCRdb's copy has only in-frame clones and leaves some out. In the table there are over 150,000 clones, approximately 87% of which are singletons. The material sequenced was peripheral blood, taken on day 0 of MenACWY control vaccination. The receptors were sampled from an adult in good health.

The CDR3 region is CSVEEGGENIQYF. The CDR3, as DNA: TGCAGCGTTGAGGAAGGGGGGGAAAACATTCAGTACTTC. V gene TRBV29-1 combines with J gene TRBJ2-4, with D possibly being TRBD2 (7 bases). This CDR3 contains 13 residues. The germline CDR1 and CDR2 sequences are SQVTM and ANQGSEA. V lost 3 bases, J lost 5 bases, and 11 bases lay in between.

In this sample, this clone turned up once. As DNA, the CDR3 is TGTGCCAGCAGCTTAGGGGGACAGCCCTACAATGAGCAGTTCTTC. This translates into CASSLGGQPYNEQFF. The V and J genes are TRBV5-5 and TRBJ2-1; 7 bases align to TRBD1. The V segment lost 2 bases and the J segment 2 bases; nucleotides outside the gene matches: 4. The CDR3 covers 15 residues. Germline CDR1 is SGHKS and CDR2 is YYEKEE (reference sequence).

V usage is TRBV18 and J usage is TRBJ2-7; 10 positions agree with TRBD1. The germline V gene has CDR1 KGHSH and CDR2 LQKENI. V gave up 3 bases and J gave up 2 bases; unmatched junction bases: 16. The CDR3 runs 19 residues. The CDR3 DNA reads TGTGCCAGCTCACCGCCCCGGGGACAGGGGTCCCTCGGGCCCTACGAGCAGTACTTC. This gives the protein CASSPPRGQGSLGPYEQYF.

The chain combines TRBV3-1 (or the pseudogene TRBV3-2) with TRBJ2-5, with D unclear. Germline-derived CDR1 and CDR2 are LGHDT and YNNKEL (reference sequence). V was clipped by 4 bases and J by 4 bases, with 16 bases between them. CDR3 size: 15 residues. The CDR3 DNA follows: TGTGCCAGCAGCCCCGACCGCCGGGCCTCAGAGACCCAGTACTTC. This encodes CASSPDRRASETQYF.

The chain links TRBV7-2 to TRBJ1-2, with 9 bases fitting TRBD1. From germline, CDR1 is SGHTA and CDR2 FQGNSA. The CDR3 sequence is 13 residues long. V shed 3 bases and J 8 bases; nucleotides not matched to a gene: 4. This CDR3 reads CASSFGTGSGYTF. The CDR3 DNA reads TGTGCCAGCAGCTTTGGGACAGGGTCCGGCTACACCTTC.

The chain couples TRBV2 to TRBJ2-4; 7 bases are a match to TRBD1. The CDR3 spans 16 residues. V shed 3 bases and J 1 base; nucleotides not matched to a gene: 6. Per the germline V gene, CDR1 is SNHLY and CDR2 is FYNNEI. CDR3 in amino acids: CASSDKGRGAKNIQYF. The CDR3 DNA reads TGTGCCAGCAGTGATAAGGGCAGGGGGGCCAAAAACATTCAGTACTTC.

This clone was detected only once. The chain has TRBV15 and TRBJ2-7, with D perhaps being TRBD1 or TRBD2 (6 bases each). Germline loops: CDR1 LNHNV, CDR2 YYDKDF (reference sequence). This CDR3 has 13 residues. Trimming left V 3 bases short and J 2 bases short, with 8 bases between. The CDR3 spells CATSRRDTYEQYV. The CDR3 region has the DNA TGTGCCACCAGCAGGCGGGACACCTACGAGCAGTACGTC.

In this sample, this clone turned up a few times. V usage is TRBV2 and J usage is TRBJ1-3, with 7 bases aligning to TRBD1. The germline V gene has CDR1 SNHLY and CDR2 FYNNEI. Unmatched junction bases numbered 8, after V lost 6 bases and J lost 0 bases. The CDR3 totals 16 residues. The CDR3 DNA follows: TGTGCCAGCAGGTCCGGGACAGCGAACTCTGGAAACACCATATATTTT. It encodes CASRSGTANSGNTIYF.

The genes are TRBV28 and TRBJ2-7; 9 nucleotides agree with TRBD1. V gave up 6 bases and J gave up 4 bases; unmatched junction bases: 4. This CDR3 comprises 13 residues. The germline gives CDR1 MDHEN, CDR2 SYDVKM. The CDR3 sequence: CASRRQGDYEQYV. CDR3 in DNA: TGTGCCAGCAGACGACAGGGGGATTACGAGCAGTACGTC.

The chain links TRBV3-1 (or the pseudogene TRBV3-2) to TRBJ1-4, with a possible D match to TRBD1 (6 bases). Trimming left V 4 bases short and J 8 bases short, with 14 bases between. The CDR3 totals 14 residues. Germline CDR1 is LGHDT and CDR2 is YNNKEL (reference sequence). Written as DNA, the CDR3 is TGTGCCAGCAGCCCAACAGGGTGGGCGGAAAAACTGTTTTTT. Its translation is CASSPTGWAEKLFF.

This clone has only one observation. The chain is built from TRBV19 and TRBJ2-7; 11 bases align to TRBD2. Trimming cost V 5 bases and J 1 base; bases outside gene matches: 10. The CDR3 sequence is 17 residues long. Germline CDR1 LNHDA, CDR2 SQIVND (reference sequence). CDR3 nucleotides: TGTGCCAGTAGTGACCTCTCCGGGACTAGCGGTTCCTACGAGCAGTACTTC. Encoded protein: CASSDLSGTSGSYEQYF.

The chain is built from TRBV18 and TRBJ1-1; no clear D. The CDR3 extends over 12 amino acids. V lost 3 bases, J lost 2 bases, and 4 bases lay in between. Germline CDR1 is KGHSH and CDR2 is LQKENI. The chain's CDR3 is CASSPANTEAFF. CDR3 DNA sequence: TGTGCCAGCTCACCGGCAAACACTGAAGCTTTCTTT.

This clone has more than one count but fewer than ten. The V gene is TRBV28, the J gene TRBJ1-2, with D perhaps TRBD1 (5 bases). V was cut by 6 bases and J by 5 bases, with 13 bases left in between. This CDR3 region has 13 residues. Germline assignment: CDR1 MDHEN and CDR2 SYDVKM. CDR3 in amino acids: CASSLGGKYGYTF. The CDR3 nucleotides read TGTGCCAGCAGCTTGGGGGGGAAATATGGCTACACCTTC.

Here the CDR3 DNA reads TGTGCCAGCAGCCTGGCCTCTCTCGGGGTCAATCAGCCCCAGCATTTT. It translates to CASSLASLGVNQPQHF. The chain employs TRBV7-2 and TRBJ1-5; no firm D call. This CDR3 contains 16 residues. V lost 5 bases and J 3 bases, leaving 17 bases between the germline ends. From germline, CDR1 is SGHTA and CDR2 FQGNSA. Variable domain in full (rest from reference TRBV7-2 and TRBJ1-5): GAGVSQSPSNKVTEKGKDVELRCDPISGHTALYWYRQSLGQGLEFLIYFQGNSAPDKSGLPSDRFSAERTGGSVSTLTIQRTQQEDSAVYLCASSLASLGVNQPQHFGDGTRLSIL.

The chain uses TRBV24-1 and TRBJ2-3; 9 bases align to TRBD1. J was trimmed by 2 bases and V by 7 bases; bases with no gene match: 6. Germline V lookup: CDR1 KGHDR, CDR2 SFDVKD. CDR3 length equals 15 residues. CDR3 in amino acids: CATSATGGNTDTQYF. CDR3 DNA sequence: TGTGCCACCAGCGCTACAGGGGGCAACACAGATACGCAGTATTTT.

The rearrangement joins TRBV9 to TRBJ2-6; TRBD1 matches at 7 bases. The germline gives CDR1 SGDLS, CDR2 YYNGEE. J lost 4 bases, V lost 2 bases, and 18 bases had no gene match. The CDR3 sequence is 20 residues long. The chain's CDR3 is CASSVAPVGTAVAGANVLTF. DNA for the CDR3: TGTGCCAGCAGCGTTGCTCCAGTCGGGACAGCAGTGGCCGGGGCCAACGTCCTGACTTTC.

The V gene is TRBV29-1, the J gene TRBJ2-5; D unresolved. Germline V CDR1 and CDR2: SQVTM, ANQGSEA. Between the trimmed V and J ends, which lost 7 bases and 2 bases, there was a span of 11 bases. The CDR3 is 12 amino acids. In nucleotides, the CDR3 is TGCAGCGGCGTCGGGTTTCAAGAGACCCAGTACTTC. Translated: CSGVGFQETQYF.

Worth noting for this clone: No conserved phenylalanine or tryptophan ends this CDR3, so it is likely a read error. No DNA is shown, since the ends of the CDR3 on it are uncertain; the CDR3 is the one TCRdb lists. V gene TRBV3-1 (or the pseudogene TRBV3-2) combines with J gene TRBJ2-7; TRBD2, the D gene given by the table, was not confirmed from the DNA. Per germline, CDR1 LGHDT and CDR2 YNNKEL (reference sequence). A total of 11 residues make up the CDR3, ends included. The CDR3 spells CASSPNRGVVG.

This sequence joins TRBV18 and TRBJ1-2, with 9 nucleotides matching TRBD1. The CDR3 spans 14 residues. Trimming took 3 bases from V and 3 from J; bases not matched to a gene: 2. Germline V gene lookup returns CDR1 KGHSH and CDR2 LQKENI. Here the CDR3 DNA reads TGTGCCAGCTCACCGGGACAGGGAGACTATGGCTACACCTTC. This sequence encodes CASSPGQGDYGYTF. The whole variable domain, remainder taken from reference TRBV18 and TRBJ1-2, is NAGVMQNPRHLVRRRGQEARLRCSPMKGHSHVYWYRQLPEEGLKFMVYLQKENIIDESGMPKERFSAEFPKEGPSILRIQQVVRGDSAAYFCASSPGQGDYGYTFGSGTRLTVV.

The gene calls are TRBV27 and TRBJ1-5, with TRBD1 matching over 8 bases. The CDR3 is 16 amino acids. Germline CDR1 is MNHEY and CDR2 is SMNVEV (reference sequence). The junction had 4 bases not matched to a gene; V was cut back by 1 base and J by 2 bases. For the CDR3, the DNA is TGTGCCAGCAGTTTATGGACAGGGCACGGCAATCAGCCCCAGCATTTT. Translated, it gives CASSLWTGHGNQPQHF.

V gene TRBV5-1 combines with J gene TRBJ2-5; 9 bases match TRBD1. Germline V lookup: CDR1 SGHRS, CDR2 YFSETQ. CDR3 length: 19 amino acids. Trimming removed 1 base from V and 4 bases from J; junction bases left unmatched: 17. The CDR3 DNA is TGCGCCAGCAGCTTGCTCCCACAAGGACAGGGGATCACCCGAGAGACCCAGTACTTC. It encodes CASSLLPQGQGITRETQYF.

This clone was counted a single time. The chain combines TRBV5-4 with TRBJ2-5; D is undetermined. V lost 1 base and J 0 bases, leaving 7 bases between the germline ends. The length of the CDR3 is 14 residues. Germline V CDR1 and CDR2: SGHNT, YYREEE (reference sequence). CDR3 DNA: TGTGCCAGCAGCTTGACAACAGACCAAGAGACCCAGTACTTC. Amino acid sequence: CASSLTTDQETQYF.

The V gene is TRBV27, the J gene TRBJ1-2, with 7 bases that match TRBD1. This CDR3 contains 16 residues. Germline V gene sequence: CDR1 MNHEY, CDR2 SMNVEV (reference sequence). The V segment lost 4 bases and the J segment 4 bases; nucleotides outside the gene matches: 12. The CDR3 spells CASSSTPTGSIYGYTF. CDR3 nucleotides: TGTGCCAGCAGTTCAACACCGACAGGGTCCATCTATGGCTACACCTTC.

The chain is built from TRBV28 and TRBJ1-3; the D is unclear. This CDR3 region has 15 residues. V was cut by 2 bases and J by 2 bases, with 10 bases left in between. CDR1 and CDR2 from the germline V gene are MDHEN and SYDVKM. CDR3 loop: CASSLRWGTGNTIYF. The DNA of the CDR3 is TGTGCCAGCAGTTTACGGTGGGGAACTGGAAACACCATATATTTT.

This clone has just a few counts. The J gene is TRBJ2-2, the V gene TRBV7-3; D call uncertain. The CDR3 sequence is 13 residues long. The V gene's germline CDR1 is SGHTA and CDR2 FQGTGA. V was clipped by 2 bases and J by 4 bases, with 5 bases between them. CDR3 amino acids: CASSLLSTGELFF. As DNA, the CDR3 is TGTGCCAGCAGCTTACTTAGCACCGGGGAGCTGTTTTTT.

Regarding this clone: This sample also contains other DNA sequences that code for the same CDR3. The J gene is TRBJ1-6, the V gene TRBV3-1 (or the pseudogene TRBV3-2); 7 bases agree with TRBD1. Germline trimming cut 4 bases from V and 6 bases from J; bases unmatched to any gene: 3. Germline V gene sequence: CDR1 LGHDT, CDR2 YNNKEL (reference sequence). This CDR3 has 14 amino acids. CDR3 DNA sequence: TGTGCCAGCAGCCGCGGGACAGCTAATTCACCCCTCCACTTT. Translation gives CASSRGTANSPLHF.

The V and J genes are TRBV5-5 and TRBJ2-3, with D maybe TRBD2 (6 bases). This CDR3 has 17 amino acids. V lost 3 bases and J 2 bases, leaving 19 bases between the germline ends. Germline V gives CDR1 SGHKS, CDR2 YYEKEE (reference sequence). CDR3 bases: TGTGCCAGCAGCTCCCCCAGGGCGGGACTTACCACAGATACGCAGTATTTT. Protein: CASSSPRAGLTTDTQYF.